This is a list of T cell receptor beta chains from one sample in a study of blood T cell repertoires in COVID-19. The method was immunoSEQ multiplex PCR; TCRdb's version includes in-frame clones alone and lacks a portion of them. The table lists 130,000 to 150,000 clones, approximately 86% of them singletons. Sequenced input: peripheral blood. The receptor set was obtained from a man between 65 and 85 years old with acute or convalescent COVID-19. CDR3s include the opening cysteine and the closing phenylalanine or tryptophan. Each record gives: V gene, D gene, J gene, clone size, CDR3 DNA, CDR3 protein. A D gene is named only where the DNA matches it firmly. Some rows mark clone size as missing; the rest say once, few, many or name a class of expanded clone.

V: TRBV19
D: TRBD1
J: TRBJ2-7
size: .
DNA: TGTGCCAGTAGGCCACTAGGGGACAGGGGCGAGCAGTACTTC
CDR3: CASRPLGDRGEQYF

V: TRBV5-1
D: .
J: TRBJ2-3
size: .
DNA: TGCGCCAGCAGCTGGAGCGTCGGGGCAGATACGCAGTATTTT
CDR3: CASSWSVGADTQYF

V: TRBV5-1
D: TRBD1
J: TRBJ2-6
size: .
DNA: TGCGCCAGCAGCCGATGGACAGGTGGCTCTGGGGCCAACGTCCTGACTTTC
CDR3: CASSRWTGGSGANVLTF

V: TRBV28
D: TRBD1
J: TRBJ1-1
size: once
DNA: TGTGCCAGCAGTTTGGACAGGGTGGGGACTGAAGCTTTCTTT
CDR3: CASSLDRVGTEAFF

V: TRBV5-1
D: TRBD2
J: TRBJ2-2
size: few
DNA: TGCGCCAGCAGAACCGGGGGGACGGCCGGGGAGCTGTTTTTT
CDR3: CASRTGGTAGELFF

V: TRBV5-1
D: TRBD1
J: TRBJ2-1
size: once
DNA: TGCGCCAGCAGCTGGGGACAGGTAAATGAGCAGTTCTTC
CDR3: CASSWGQVNEQFF

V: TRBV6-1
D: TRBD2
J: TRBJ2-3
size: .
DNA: TGTGCCAGCAGAATCAGCGGGGGTCAGGGAGATACGCAGTATTTT
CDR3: CASRISGGQGDTQYF

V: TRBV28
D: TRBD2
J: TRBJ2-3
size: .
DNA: TGTGCCAGCAGTTTAGTTTCTAGCGGGAGTACAGATACGCAGTATTTT
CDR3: CASSLVSSGSTDTQYF

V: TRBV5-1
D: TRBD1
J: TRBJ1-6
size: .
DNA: TGCGCCAGCAGCTCGACAGGGGAATCACCCCTCCACTTT
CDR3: CASSSTGESPLHF

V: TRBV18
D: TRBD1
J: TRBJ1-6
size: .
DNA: TGTGCCAGCTCACAACGACAGGGACCCTTTAATTCACCCCTCCACTTT
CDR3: CASSQRQGPFNSPLHF

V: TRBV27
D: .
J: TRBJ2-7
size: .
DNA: TGTGCCAGCAGCCCTTTAGGTGGCAGGGCCCACGAGCAGTACTTC
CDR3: CASSPLGGRAHEQYF

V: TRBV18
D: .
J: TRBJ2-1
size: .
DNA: TGTGCCAGCTCACCTCCAGGTGATGAGCAGTTCTTC
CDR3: CASSPPGDEQFF

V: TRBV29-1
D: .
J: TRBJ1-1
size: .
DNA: TGCAGCGTCGTAGCCGACAGCGGGGGGAAAGCTTTCTTT
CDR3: CSVVADSGGKAFF

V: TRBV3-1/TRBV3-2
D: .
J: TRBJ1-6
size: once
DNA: TGTGCCAGCAGCCAAGGGCAGGGTTCTTCACCCCTCCACTTT
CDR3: CASSQGQGSSPLHF

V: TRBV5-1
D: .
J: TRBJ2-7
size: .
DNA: TGCGCCAGCAGCTGGCTGGGTACAGTCCACGAGCAGTACTTC
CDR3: CASSWLGTVHEQYF

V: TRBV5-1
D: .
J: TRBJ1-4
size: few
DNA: TGCGCCAGCCGATTCTCCGGGGGGGAGAATGAAAAACTGTTTTTT
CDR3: CASRFSGGENEKLFF

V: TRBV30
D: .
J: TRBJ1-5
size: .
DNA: TGTGCCTGGAGTTTAACAACAATAAATCAGCCCCAGCATTTT
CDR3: CAWSLTTINQPQHF

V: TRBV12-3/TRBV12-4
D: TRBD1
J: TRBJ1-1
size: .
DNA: TGTGCCAGCAGCGGACAGGGGGACACTGAAGCTTTCTTT
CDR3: CASSGQGDTEAFF

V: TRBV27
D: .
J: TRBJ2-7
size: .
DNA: TGTGCCAGCAGTTCCCGGGGCTCCTACGAGCAGTACTTC
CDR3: CASSSRGSYEQYF

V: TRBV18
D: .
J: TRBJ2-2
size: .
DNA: TGTGCCAGCTCACCTGACACCACCGGGGAGCTGTTTTTT
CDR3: CASSPDTTGELFF

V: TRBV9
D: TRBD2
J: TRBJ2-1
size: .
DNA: TGTGCCAGCAGCGTCTTGGCAGCGGGAGTTGGGGAGCAGTTCTTC
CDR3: CASSVLAAGVGEQFF

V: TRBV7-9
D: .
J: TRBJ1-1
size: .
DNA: TGTGCCAGCAGCTTAAACACCAACACTGAAGCTTTCTTT
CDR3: CASSLNTNTEAFF

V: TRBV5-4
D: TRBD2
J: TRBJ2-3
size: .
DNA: TGTGCCAGCAGCTGGTCAGTCCGGCGGGAGGGCCGGGCAGATACGCAGTATTTT
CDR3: CASSWSVRREGRADTQYF

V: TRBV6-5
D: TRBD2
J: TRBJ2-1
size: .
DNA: TGTGCCAGCAGTAGAACTAGCGGGGGTAAGCAGTTCTTC
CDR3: CASSRTSGGKQFF

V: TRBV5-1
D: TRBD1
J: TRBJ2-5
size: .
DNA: TGCGCCAGCAGCTTGGGAGGGGGCTTTGAGACCCAGTACTTC
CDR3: CASSLGGGFETQYF

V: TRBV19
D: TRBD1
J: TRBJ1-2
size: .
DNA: TGTGCCAGTAGGTCGGTCGGACAGGGAGTAGTTGGGAACTATGGCTACACCTTC
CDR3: CASRSVGQGVVGNYGYTF

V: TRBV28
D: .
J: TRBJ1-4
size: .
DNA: TGTGCCAGCAGTTTGGGGCAGATTAAGGAAAAACTGTTTTTT
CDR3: CASSLGQIKEKLFF

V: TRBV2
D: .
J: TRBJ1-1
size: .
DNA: TGTGCCAGCAGTGATGAGGAGGACACTGAAGCTTTCTTT
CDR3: CASSDEEDTEAFF

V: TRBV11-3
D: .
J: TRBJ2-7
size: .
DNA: TGTGCCAGCAGCTTAGATTACTCCTCCTTTTACGAGCAGTACTTC
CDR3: CASSLDYSSFYEQYF

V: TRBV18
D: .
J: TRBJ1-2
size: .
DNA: TGTGCCAGCTCTCTTCAGGGAGGGAATGGCTACACCTTC
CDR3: CASSLQGGNGYTF

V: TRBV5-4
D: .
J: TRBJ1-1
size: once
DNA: TGTGCCAGCAGCTTGGCTAATACAGGGTGGGGCACTGAAGCTTTCTTT
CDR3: CASSLANTGWGTEAFF